This T cell receptor beta chain was found in a study of Ad26.COV2.S vaccination and SARS-CoV-2 variants. Study conclusions and caveats: Recipients given vaccine exceeded placebo recipients in spike-specific TCR breadth.

Profiling relied on immunoSEQ multiplex PCR, and the TCRdb table lists in-frame clones only, not all of them. The table lists about 680,000 clones, 70% to 90% of them singletons. Points on this clone: Antigen specificity is unknown.

Sample treatment: roughly 20 received Ad26.COV2.S at low or high dose, single or two shots; five or six received placebo; per-sample allocation not given. Each sample was drawn 63 days after the first injection (of vaccine or placebo). This CDR3 spans 15 amino acids. V lost 0 bases, J lost 10 bases, and 19 bases lay in between. Germline CDR1 reads SGHTS; CDR2 reads YDEGEE. The rearrangement joins TRBV5-8 to TRBJ2-5; a possible D gene is TRBD1 (5 bases). This receptor was identified in a person aged 18 to 65 who received the Ad26.COV2.S COVID-19 vaccine or a placebo. The sample was peripheral blood, taken in a trial of Ad26.COV2.S vaccine versus placebo. The CDR3 DNA reads as TGTGCCAGCAGCTTGGGACAGAACCCGAGCATGGACCAGTACTTC. Amino acid sequence: CASSLGQNPSMDQYF.